This TCR beta chain comes out of a study of blood T cell repertoires in COVID-19. Study in general: From the United States, Italy and Spain came samples of acute and convalescent COVID-19.

The CDR3 runs 15 residues. CDR1 and CDR2 from the germline V gene are SGHTA and FQGTGA. V was cut by 9 bases and J by 0 bases, with 15 bases left in between. Authors' methods: Amplifying reference gene primers gave estimates of nucleated cell counts. Data came from immunoSEQ multiplex PCR; TCRdb stores just in-frame clones and leaves some out. V and J calls and clone size follow that table, whereas D and trimming were derived from the DNA. The sample contains 160,000 or so clones, 78% of which appear only once. The source of this sequence is a woman older than 75 with acute or convalescent COVID-19. Sample: peripheral blood. The chain is built from TRBV7-3 and TRBJ1-5, with a weak D call TRBD1 (5 bases). This CDR3 reads CARNEGLVSNQPQHF. The CDR3 region has the DNA TGTGCCAGGAATGAGGGACTGGTTAGCAATCAGCCCCAGCATTTT.